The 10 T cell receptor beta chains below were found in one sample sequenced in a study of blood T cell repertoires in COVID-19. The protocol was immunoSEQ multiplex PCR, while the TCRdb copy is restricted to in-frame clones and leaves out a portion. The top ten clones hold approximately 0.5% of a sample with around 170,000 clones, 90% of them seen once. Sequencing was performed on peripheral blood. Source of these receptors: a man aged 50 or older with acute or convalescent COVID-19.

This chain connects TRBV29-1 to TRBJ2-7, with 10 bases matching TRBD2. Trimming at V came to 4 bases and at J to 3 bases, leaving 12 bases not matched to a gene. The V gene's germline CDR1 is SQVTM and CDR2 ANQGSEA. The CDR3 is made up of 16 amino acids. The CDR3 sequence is CSVAGRGTSDNYEQYF. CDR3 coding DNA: TGCAGCGTTGCTGGTCGGGGGACTAGCGACAACTACGAGCAGTACTTC.

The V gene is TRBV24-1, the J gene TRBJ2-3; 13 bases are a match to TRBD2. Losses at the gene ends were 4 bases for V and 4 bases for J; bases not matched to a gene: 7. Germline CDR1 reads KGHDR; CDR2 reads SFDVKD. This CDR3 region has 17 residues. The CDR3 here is CATSDTGTSGTADTQYF. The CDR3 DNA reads TGTGCCACCAGTGACACCGGGACTAGCGGGACCGCAGATACGCAGTATTTT.

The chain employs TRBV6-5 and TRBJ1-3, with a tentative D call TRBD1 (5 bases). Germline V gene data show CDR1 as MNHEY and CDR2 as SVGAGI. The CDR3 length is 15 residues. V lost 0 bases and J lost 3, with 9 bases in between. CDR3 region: CASSYSREGGNTIYF. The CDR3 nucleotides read TGTGCCAGCAGTTACTCCAGGGAAGGTGGAAACACCATATATTTT.

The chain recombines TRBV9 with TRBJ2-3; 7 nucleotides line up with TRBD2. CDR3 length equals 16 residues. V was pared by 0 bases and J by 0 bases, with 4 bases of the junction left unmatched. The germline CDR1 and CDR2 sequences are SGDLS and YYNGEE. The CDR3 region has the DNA TGTGCCAGCAGCGTAGAACTAGCGTATAGCACAGATACGCAGTATTTT. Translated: CASSVELAYSTDTQYF.

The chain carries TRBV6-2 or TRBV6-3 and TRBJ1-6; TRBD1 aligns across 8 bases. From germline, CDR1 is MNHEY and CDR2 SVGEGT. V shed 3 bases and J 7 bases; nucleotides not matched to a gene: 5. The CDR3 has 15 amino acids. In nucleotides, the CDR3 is TGTGCCAGCAGTTATCACGACAGGGGCAATTCACCCCTCCACTTT. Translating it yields CASSYHDRGNSPLHF.

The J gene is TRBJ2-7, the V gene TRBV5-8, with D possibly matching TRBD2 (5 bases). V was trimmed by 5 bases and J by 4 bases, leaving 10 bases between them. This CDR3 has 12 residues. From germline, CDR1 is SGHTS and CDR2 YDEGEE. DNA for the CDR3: TGTGCCAGCAGACGAAGGGAGTACGAGCAGTACGTC. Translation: CASRRREYEQYV.

The CDR3 reads CASSLQPGGAYNEQFF. The CDR3 bases are TGTGCCAGCAGCCTTCAACCGGGAGGTGCCTACAATGAGCAGTTCTTC. The chain couples TRBV11-2 to TRBJ2-1, with 7 bases aligning to TRBD2. There are 16 residues in the CDR3. The germline V gene has CDR1 SGHAT and CDR2 FQNNGV. Unmatched junction bases numbered 9, after V lost 5 bases and J lost 2 bases.

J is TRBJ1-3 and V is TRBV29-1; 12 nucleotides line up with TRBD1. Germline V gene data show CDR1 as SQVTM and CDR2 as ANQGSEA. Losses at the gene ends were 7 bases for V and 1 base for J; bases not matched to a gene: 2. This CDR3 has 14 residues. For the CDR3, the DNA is TGCAGCGCGGGACAGGGGGCTTCTGGAAACACCATATATTTT. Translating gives CSAGQGASGNTIYF.

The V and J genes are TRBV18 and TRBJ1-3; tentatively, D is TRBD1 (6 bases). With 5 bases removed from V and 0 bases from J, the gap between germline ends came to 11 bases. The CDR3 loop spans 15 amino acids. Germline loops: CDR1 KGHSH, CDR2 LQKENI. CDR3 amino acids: CASSGQGGSGNTIYF. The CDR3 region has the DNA TGTGCCAGCTCAGGCCAAGGGGGCTCTGGAAACACCATATATTTT.

The CDR3 here is CAISGGGLASYNEQFF. As DNA, the CDR3 is TGTGCCATCAGTGGCGGGGGACTAGCGAGCTACAATGAGCAGTTCTTC. The chain employs TRBV10-3 and TRBJ2-1; 10 bases match TRBD2. The ends lost 4 bases at V and 3 bases at J; junction bases unmatched: 6. From germline, CDR1 is ENHRY and CDR2 SYGVKD. The CDR3 is 16 amino acids.